Listed here are 30 T cell receptor beta chains from one sample, sequenced in a study of shared clonotypes between healthy human individuals. The naive CD8 population came from CD45RO-negative cells selected for CCR7, without terminally differentiated effector memory CD45RA+ cells. Profiled with immunoSEQ multiplex PCR; TCRdb holds only in-frame clones, not every one. The sample holds about 2.1 million clones; 90% to 95% are singletons and the top ten take roughly 1.8%. The source material was naive CD8+ T cells from PBMCs. These receptors originate from a man aged 18-30 years in good health. Some clones in this sample may be carry-over from other donors' samples.

J is TRBJ2-2 and V is TRBV28; 8 bases are a match to TRBD1. Trimming cost V 7 bases and J 3 bases; bases outside gene matches: 7. The V gene's germline CDR1 is MDHEN and CDR2 SYDVKM. The CDR3 contains 15 residues. The CDR3 loop reads CASTSRTGYTGELFF. The DNA of the CDR3 is TGTGCCAGCACCAGCAGGACAGGGTACACCGGGGAGCTGTTTTTT.

This chain connects TRBV9 to TRBJ2-7; D possibly corresponds to TRBD1 (6 bases). CDR3 length equals 15 residues. Germline CDR1 reads SGDLS; CDR2 reads YYNGEE. The germline V and J ends were trimmed by 2 bases and 1 base, with 13 bases remaining between them. The CDR3 DNA is TGTGCCAGCAGCGTCGGGGACAAAATTTCCTACGAGCAGTACTTC. Translated, it gives CASSVGDKISYEQYF.

This chain links TRBV5-1 with TRBJ2-7; D remains ambiguous. Germline CDR1 SGHRS, CDR2 YFSETQ. This CDR3 has 15 amino acids. The germline V and J ends were trimmed by 4 bases and 3 bases, with 17 bases remaining between them. The CDR3 loop is CASSLAGPLNYEQYF. DNA of the CDR3: TGCGCCAGCAGCCTTGCTGGACCGTTAAACTACGAGCAGTACTTC. Based on the CDR3 plus reference TRBV5-1 and TRBJ2-7, the full variable domain is KAGVTQTPRYLIKTRGQQVTLSCSPISGHRSVSWYQQTPGQGLQFLFEYFSETQRNKGNFPGRFSGRQFSNSRSEMNVSTLELGDSALYLCASSLAGPLNYEQYFGPGTRLTVT.

The CDR3 here is CSVWRGPEQYF. The CDR3 DNA follows: TGCAGCGTTTGGAGGGGACCCGAGCAGTACTTC. The V gene is TRBV29-1, the J gene TRBJ2-7, with D maybe TRBD2 (6 bases). Germline V lookup: CDR1 SQVTM, CDR2 ANQGSEA. The V gene lost 5 bases and the J gene lost 6 bases, with 11 bases spanning the gap. The CDR3 length is 11 residues.

The rearrangement links TRBV5-1 to TRBJ1-5, with 7 bases aligning to TRBD1. Germline CDR1 reads SGHRS; CDR2 reads YFSETQ. The CDR3 is made up of 13 amino acids. V trimming: 4 bases; J trimming: 6 bases; junction bases outside the gene matches: 4. The CDR3 DNA is TGCGCCAGCAGCCCAACAGGGGTTCAGCCCCAGCATTTT. Its translation is CASSPTGVQPQHF.

This chain links TRBV6-5 with TRBJ2-2; D not resolved. V lost 6 bases and J lost 6, with 8 bases in between. The CDR3 is made up of 12 amino acids. Germline V lookup: CDR1 MNHEY, CDR2 SVGAGI. The CDR3 coding sequence is TGTGCCAGCAGCCCCCCAGCCGGGGAGCTGTTTTTT. Its translation is CASSPPAGELFF.

The genes are TRBV5-1 and TRBJ2-1, with 10 bases identical to TRBD1. This CDR3 has 15 residues. V trimming: 3 bases; J trimming: 9 bases; junction bases outside the gene matches: 9. The germline gives CDR1 SGHRS, CDR2 YFSETQ. The CDR3 spells CASSWTGGPNLEQFF. DNA for the CDR3: TGCGCCAGCAGCTGGACAGGGGGGCCCAACCTTGAGCAGTTCTTC.

J is TRBJ2-2 and V is TRBV4-3; 13 nucleotides match TRBD2. The CDR3 consists of 21 residues. The germline gives CDR1 LGHNA, CDR2 YSLEER. The V segment lost 1 base and the J segment 7 bases; nucleotides outside the gene matches: 18. The DNA for the CDR3 is TGCGCCAGCAGCCAAGCACAACTAGCGGGAGGGCTATGGGTTCGGGGCGGGGAGCTGTTTTTT. Protein product: CASSQAQLAGGLWVRGGELFF.

The count of this clone is one. This chain connects TRBV2 to TRBJ2-1; possibly TRBD2 for D (6 bases). The CDR3 consists of 12 residues. V was cut by 7 bases and J by 9 bases, with 13 bases left in between. In germline, CDR1 is SNHLY, CDR2 FYNNEI. CDR3 DNA sequence: TGTGCCAGCAACGGGGGAACTGTTGAGCAGTTCTTC. Translated, it gives CASNGGTVEQFF.

This clone was detected only once. The J gene is TRBJ1-1, the V gene TRBV5-4; D is undetermined. CDR3 length equals 14 residues. V was clipped by 0 bases and J by 2 bases, with 8 bases between them. From germline, CDR1 is SGHNT and CDR2 YYREEE (reference sequence). The CDR3 loop is CASSLDGPNTEAFF. The DNA for the CDR3 is TGTGCCAGCAGCTTGGACGGACCCAACACTGAAGCTTTCTTT. The full variable domain, with the rest looked up from reference TRBV5-4 and TRBJ1-1, is ETGVTQSPTHLIKTRGQQVTLRCSSQSGHNTVSWYQQALGQGPQFIFQYYREEENGRGNFPPRFSGLQFPNYSSELNVNALELDDSALYLCASSLDGPNTEAFFGQGTRLTVV.

The chain uses TRBV27 and TRBJ2-1; 10 nucleotides line up with TRBD2. Germline CDR1 and CDR2: MNHEY and SMNVEV (reference sequence). V lost 0 bases, J lost 10 bases, and 6 bases stayed unmatched. This CDR3 is 15 amino acids long. The CDR3 region is CASSLSLAGLLEQFF. DNA of the CDR3: TGTGCCAGCAGTTTATCACTAGCGGGACTTTTAGAGCAGTTCTTC.

The CDR3 DNA reads TGTGCCAGCAGCCCGAGGACTAGCGGGAGGGAGAATGAGCAGTTCTTC. Protein product: CASSPRTSGRENEQFF. The V call is TRBV7-9, the J call TRBJ2-1, with 15 bases identical to TRBD2. V shed 5 bases, J shed 7 bases, and the junction held 6 bases outside the gene matches. Germline assignment: CDR1 SEHNR and CDR2 FQNEAQ (reference sequence). CDR3 length: 16 residues.

The chain has TRBV7-8 and TRBJ1-2; D is unclear. Germline lookup yields CDR1 SGHVS and CDR2 FQNEAQ. Trimming stripped 1 base from V and 8 bases from J, with 20 bases between. The CDR3 covers 16 residues. This chain's CDR3 is CASSLVLGPIAKGYTF. Written as DNA, the CDR3 is TGTGCCAGCAGCTTAGTCTTGGGCCCGATCGCGAAGGGCTACACCTTC.

This clone has a handful of counts. This same CDR3 is encoded by further DNA sequences in the sample. V is TRBV19 and J is TRBJ2-7; 7 bases are a match to TRBD1. This CDR3 is 14 amino acids long. The trim removed 5 bases at V and 2 bases at J, leaving 6 bases unmatched. The germline gives CDR1 LNHDA, CDR2 SQIVND (reference sequence). CDR3: CASSPRDSTYEQYF. The CDR3 region has the DNA TGTGCCAGTAGTCCCCGGGACAGTACCTACGAGCAGTACTTC.

This rearrangement joins TRBV2 to TRBJ1-2; D is ambiguous. This CDR3 contains 14 residues. CDR1 is SNHLY, CDR2 FYNNEI, per germline. V lost 4 bases to trimming and J lost 1 base, with 10 bases between them. The CDR3 nucleotides read TGTGCCAGCAGTGGCGAGGGAGGTAACTATGGCTACACCTTC. Amino acid sequence: CASSGEGGNYGYTF.

This chain joins TRBV7-2 and TRBJ1-1; D is perhaps TRBD1 (5 bases). Trimming removed 3 bases from V and 9 bases from J, with 32 bases in between. Germline values: CDR1 SGHTA, CDR2 FQGNSA. The CDR3 spans 19 residues. The CDR3 DNA follows: TGTGCCAGCAGCTTCCCCAAGGGGATAGAGTTTAAGCCTCTCTGGAAAGCTTTCTTT. It specifies CASSFPKGIEFKPLWKAFF.

This clone has just a few counts. The chain joins TRBV10-3 to TRBJ1-2; a possible D gene is TRBD1 (6 bases). Looked up from germline, CDR1 is ENHRY and CDR2 is SYGVKD. V was trimmed by 3 bases and J by 4 bases, leaving 12 bases between them. The CDR3 contains 14 residues. CDR3 DNA: TGTGCCATCAGTGACGGGGGGCCCCTCTATGGCTACACCTTC. Translated: CAISDGGPLYGYTF.

This rearrangement joins TRBV28 to TRBJ1-1; 7 nucleotides match TRBD1. The germline V gene has CDR1 MDHEN and CDR2 SYDVKM. The CDR3 is 15 amino acids. V was clipped by 4 bases and J by 7 bases; unmatched bases: 12. CDR3 sequence: CASSSVRQGRGEAFF. For the CDR3, the DNA is TGTGCCAGCAGTTCGGTCCGACAGGGACGGGGTGAAGCTTTCTTT.

The chain combines TRBV19 with TRBJ1-1; TRBD1 is a possible D gene (6 bases). The CDR3 has 16 amino acids. With 5 bases removed from V and 0 bases from J, the gap between germline ends came to 16 bases. Germline CDR1 and CDR2: LNHDA and SQIVND (reference sequence). The CDR3 reads CASSRRDRYMNTEAFF. The DNA of the CDR3 is TGTGCCAGTAGTCGGCGAGACAGGTACATGAACACTGAAGCTTTCTTT.

The rearrangement joins TRBV5-1 to TRBJ2-7; D unresolved. Germline lookup yields CDR1 SGHRS and CDR2 YFSETQ. Trimming left V 1 base short and J 0 bases short, with 8 bases between. CDR3 size: 14 residues. The CDR3 DNA reads as TGCGCCAGCAGCTTGTTCACCGACTCCTACGAGCAGTACTTC. It specifies CASSLFTDSYEQYF.

This chain connects TRBV30 to TRBJ2-1; 7 positions match TRBD2. V lost 1 base to trimming and J lost 2 bases; unmatched junction nucleotides: 2. Germline V gene lookup returns CDR1 GTSNPN and CDR2 SVGIG (reference sequence). The CDR3 loop spans 14 amino acids. The CDR3 sequence is CAWSGGGPYNEQFF. CDR3 nucleotides: TGTGCCTGGAGTGGCGGGGGACCCTACAATGAGCAGTTCTTC. The variable domain in full, completed from reference TRBV30 and TRBJ2-1, reads SQTIHQWPATLVQPVGSPLSLECTVEGTSNPNLYWYRQAAGRGLQLLFYSVGIGQISSEVPQNLSASRPQDRQFILSSKKLLLSDSGFYLCAWSGGGPYNEQFFGPGTRLTVL.

The chain recombines TRBV27 with TRBJ2-7; tentatively, D is TRBD2 (6 bases). Trimming removed 5 bases at V and 3 bases at J, with 17 bases between. This CDR3 spans 15 amino acids. Looked up from germline, CDR1 is MNHEY and CDR2 is SMNVEV (reference sequence). This chain's CDR3 is CASSPGSGPLYEQYF. For the CDR3, the DNA is TGTGCCAGCAGTCCCGGGAGCGGGCCCCTCTACGAGCAGTACTTC.

The chain uses TRBV6-4 and TRBJ1-1, with 8 bases matching TRBD1. The V segment lost 8 bases and the J segment 5 bases; nucleotides outside the gene matches: 19. Per germline, CDR1 MRHNA and CDR2 SNTAGT. The CDR3 runs 17 residues. The CDR3: CASRTDRESPPRTEAFF. The DNA of the CDR3 is TGTGCCAGCCGTACGGACAGGGAATCCCCCCCGAGAACTGAAGCTTTCTTT.

The chain is built from TRBV29-1 and TRBJ2-1; 11 bases match TRBD2. The CDR3 extends over 17 amino acids. J gave up 7 bases and V 1 base, and 12 bases lay outside the gene matches. Germline lookup yields CDR1 SQVTM and CDR2 ANQGSEA. Written as DNA, the CDR3 is TGCAGCGTTGAAGCCCCAATACTAGCGGGAGCGTTGAATGAGCAGTTCTTC. Translated, it gives CSVEAPILAGALNEQFF.

The J gene is TRBJ2-2, the V gene TRBV28; 8 nucleotides align to TRBD1. The CDR3 loop spans 14 amino acids. V was clipped by 5 bases and J by 5 bases; unmatched bases: 4. Germline V gene sequence: CDR1 MDHEN, CDR2 SYDVKM. The CDR3 DNA reads TGTGCCAGCAGTCCGACAGGGGAGACCGGGGAGCTGTTTTTT. Its protein is CASSPTGETGELFF.

The sample holds one count of this clone. This rearrangement joins TRBV7-9 to TRBJ2-7; 12 nucleotides match TRBD2. Germline CDR1 reads SEHNR; CDR2 reads FQNEAQ (reference sequence). CDR3 length equals 17 residues. V was pared by 5 bases and J by 4 bases, with 12 bases of the junction left unmatched. The DNA for the CDR3 is TGTGCCAGCAGCGGAGTCAGACTAGCGGGGGCCTTATACGAGCAGTACTTC. Encoded protein: CASSGVRLAGALYEQYF.

This sequence joins TRBV6-6 and TRBJ1-4; D gene ambiguous. The CDR3 totals 13 residues. The V and J ends lost 2 bases and 7 bases respectively, with 8 bases between them. CDR1 is MNHNY and CDR2 is SVGAGI in the germline V gene (reference sequence). Here the CDR3 DNA reads TGTGCCAGCAGTTACGATAATTTTGAAAAACTGTTTTTT. Its protein is CASSYDNFEKLFF.

The rearrangement joins TRBV28 to TRBJ1-1; the D gene is possibly TRBD1 (5 bases). The V and J ends lost 6 bases and 3 bases respectively, with 11 bases between them. The germline V gene has CDR1 MDHEN and CDR2 SYDVKM. The CDR3 is 13 amino acids. CDR3 nucleotides: TGTGCCAGCAGCCCTACAGGTTACACTGAAGCTTTCTTT. Its translation is CASSPTGYTEAFF. Variable domain in full (rest from reference TRBV28 and TRBJ1-1): DVKVTQSSRYLVKRTGEKVFLECVQDMDHENMFWYRQDPGLGLRLIYFSYDVKMKEKGDIPEGYSVSREKKERFSLILESASTNQTSMYLCASSPTGYTEAFFGQGTRLTVV.

V gene TRBV11-2 combines with J gene TRBJ2-7; 11 bases map to TRBD1. CDR3 size: 15 residues. J gave up 4 bases and V 7 bases, and 9 bases lay outside the gene matches. Germline CDR1 SGHAT, CDR2 FQNNGV. The CDR3 reads CASTPHRDRGYEQYF. The DNA of the CDR3 is TGTGCCAGCACGCCGCACCGGGACAGGGGGTACGAGCAGTACTTC.

V and J are TRBV2 and TRBJ2-5, with TRBD1 matching 10 bases. Germline loops: CDR1 SNHLY, CDR2 FYNNEI. V was clipped by 3 bases and J by 5 bases; unmatched bases: 6. The length of the CDR3 is 15 residues. As DNA, the CDR3 is TGTGCCAGCAGTGACGGGACAGGGGTGAGGGAGACCCAGTACTTC. Amino acid sequence: CASSDGTGVRETQYF.